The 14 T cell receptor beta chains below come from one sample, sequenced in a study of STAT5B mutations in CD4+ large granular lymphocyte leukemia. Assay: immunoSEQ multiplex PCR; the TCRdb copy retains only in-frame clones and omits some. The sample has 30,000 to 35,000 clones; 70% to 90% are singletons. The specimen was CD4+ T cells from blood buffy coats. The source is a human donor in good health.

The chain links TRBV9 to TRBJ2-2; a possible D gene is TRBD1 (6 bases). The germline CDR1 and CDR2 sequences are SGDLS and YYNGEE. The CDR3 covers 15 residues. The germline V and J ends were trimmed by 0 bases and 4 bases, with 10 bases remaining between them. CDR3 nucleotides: TGTGCCAGCAGCGTAGCCCAGGGGAGCACCGGGGAGCTGTTTTTT. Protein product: CASSVAQGSTGELFF.

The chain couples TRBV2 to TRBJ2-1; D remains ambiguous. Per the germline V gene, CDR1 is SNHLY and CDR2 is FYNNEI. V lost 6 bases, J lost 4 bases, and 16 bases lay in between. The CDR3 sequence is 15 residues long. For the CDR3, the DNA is TGTGCCAGCAGCCCCGGCTCATCCCATTACAATGAGCAGTTCTTC. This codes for CASSPGSSHYNEQFF.

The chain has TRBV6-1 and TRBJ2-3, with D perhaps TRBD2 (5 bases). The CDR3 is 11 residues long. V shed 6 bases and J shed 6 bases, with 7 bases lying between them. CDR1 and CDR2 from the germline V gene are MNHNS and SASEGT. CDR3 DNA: TGTGCCAGCAGGAGGGCTGATACGCAGTATTTT. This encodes CASRRADTQYF.

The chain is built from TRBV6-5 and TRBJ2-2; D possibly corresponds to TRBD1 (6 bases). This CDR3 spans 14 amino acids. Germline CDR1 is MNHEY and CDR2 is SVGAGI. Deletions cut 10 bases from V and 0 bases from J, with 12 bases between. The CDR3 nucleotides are TGTGCCACCACGACAGGATCGAACACCGGGGAGCTGTTTTTT. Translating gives CATTTGSNTGELFF.

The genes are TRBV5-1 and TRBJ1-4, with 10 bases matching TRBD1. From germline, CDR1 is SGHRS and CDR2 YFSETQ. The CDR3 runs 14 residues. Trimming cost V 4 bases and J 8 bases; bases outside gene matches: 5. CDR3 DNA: TGCGCCAGCAGCCCGGGACAGGGGCACGAAAAACTGTTTTTT. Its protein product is CASSPGQGHEKLFF. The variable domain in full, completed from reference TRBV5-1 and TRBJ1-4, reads KAGVTQTPRYLIKTRGQQVTLSCSPISGHRSVSWYQQTPGQGLQFLFEYFSETQRNKGNFPGRFSGRQFSNSRSEMNVSTLELGDSALYLCASSPGQGHEKLFFGSGTQLSVL.

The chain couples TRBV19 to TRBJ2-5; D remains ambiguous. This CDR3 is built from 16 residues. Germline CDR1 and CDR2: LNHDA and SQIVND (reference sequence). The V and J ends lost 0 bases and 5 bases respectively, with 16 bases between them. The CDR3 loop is CASSIERQEGMETQYF. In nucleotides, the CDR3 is TGTGCCAGTAGTATAGAACGGCAGGAAGGTATGGAGACCCAGTACTTC.

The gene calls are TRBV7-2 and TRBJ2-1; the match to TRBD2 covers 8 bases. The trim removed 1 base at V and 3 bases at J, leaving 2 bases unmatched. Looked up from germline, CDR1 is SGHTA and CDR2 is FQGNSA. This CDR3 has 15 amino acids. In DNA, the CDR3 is TGTGCCAGCAGCTTAGGACTAGCGTTCTACAATGAGCAGTTCTTC. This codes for CASSLGLAFYNEQFF.

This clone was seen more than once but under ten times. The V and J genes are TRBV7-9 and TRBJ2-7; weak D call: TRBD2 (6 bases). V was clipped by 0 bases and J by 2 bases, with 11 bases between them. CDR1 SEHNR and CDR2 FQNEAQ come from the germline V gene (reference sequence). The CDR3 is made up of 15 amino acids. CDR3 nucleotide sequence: TGTGCCAGCAGCTTAGCGGGACTTCAGGCCTACGAGCAGTACTTC. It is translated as CASSLAGLQAYEQYF.

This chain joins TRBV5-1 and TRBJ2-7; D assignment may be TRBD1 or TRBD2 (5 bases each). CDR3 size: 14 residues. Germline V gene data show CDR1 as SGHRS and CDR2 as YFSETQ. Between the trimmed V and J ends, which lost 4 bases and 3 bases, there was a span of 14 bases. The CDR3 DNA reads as TGCGCCAGCAGCCCCAGGGCTAGCAACTACGAGCAGTACTTC. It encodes CASSPRASNYEQYF.

The CDR3 region is CAIRDGRDSTGELFF. For the CDR3, the DNA is TGTGCCATCAGGGACGGGAGGGATAGCACCGGGGAGCTGTTTTTT. The rearrangement joins TRBV10-3 to TRBJ2-2; 8 positions match TRBD2. This CDR3 is built from 15 residues. Germline V CDR1 and CDR2: ENHRY, SYGVKD. V shed 6 bases and J 4 bases; nucleotides not matched to a gene: 7.

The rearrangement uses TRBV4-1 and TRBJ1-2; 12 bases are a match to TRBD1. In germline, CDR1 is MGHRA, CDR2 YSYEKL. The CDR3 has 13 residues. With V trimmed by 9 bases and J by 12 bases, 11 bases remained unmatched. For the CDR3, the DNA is TGCGCCAGTAGTGACCGGGACAGGGGGCTTAACACCTTC. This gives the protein CASSDRDRGLNTF.

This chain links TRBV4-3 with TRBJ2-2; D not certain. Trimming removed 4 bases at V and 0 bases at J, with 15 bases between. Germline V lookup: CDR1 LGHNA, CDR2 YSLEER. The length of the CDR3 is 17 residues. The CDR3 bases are TGCGCCAGCAGCCGCGACTGGAGCGCCACGAACACCGGGGAGCTGTTTTTT. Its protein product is CASSRDWSATNTGELFF.

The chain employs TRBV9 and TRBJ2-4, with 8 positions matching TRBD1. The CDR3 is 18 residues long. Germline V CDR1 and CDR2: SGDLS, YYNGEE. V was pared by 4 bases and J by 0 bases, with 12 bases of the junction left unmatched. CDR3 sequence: CASSPRQTGDLAKNIQYF. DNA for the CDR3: TGTGCCAGCAGCCCCAGACAGACAGGGGATTTAGCCAAAAACATTCAGTACTTC.

The CDR3 region is CAIRSDRVGDTQYF. The CDR3 DNA is TGTGCCATCAGATCTGACAGGGTGGGAGATACGCAGTATTTT. This sequence joins TRBV10-3 and TRBJ2-3; 7 positions agree with TRBD1. CDR3 length: 14 residues. The J segment lost 5 bases and the V segment lost 6 bases, leaving 8 bases of the junction unmatched. Germline V gives CDR1 ENHRY, CDR2 SYGVKD.